Below, 29 T cell receptor beta chains from the same sample are listed, as sequenced in a study of CXCR3-negative and CXCR3-positive naive CD8 T cells. General observations from the study: CXCR3-negative naive cells had less hydrophobic TRB CDR3s than did CXCR3-positive naive cells.

The antigens these receptors bind are not known. UMI-labeled TRB cDNA libraries were prepared by 5' RACE. Reanalyzing the 5' RACE reads, TCRdb keeps one entry per CDR3 protein, without DNA. The sample totals some 120,000 distinct CDR3 sequences. Sequenced sample: naive CXCR3+ CD8+ T cells from blood. Subset meaning: CD45RO-CCR7+CD27+CD95- naive CD8+ T cells expressing CXCR3 (TNR3+). The receptor set was obtained from a human donor in good health. Some clones in this sample may be carry-over from other donors' samples.

This rearrangement joins TRBV7-9 to TRBJ2-2. CDR3 length: 15 amino acids. The germline V gene has CDR1 SEHNR and CDR2 FQNEAQ (reference sequence). CDR3: CASSSSYSYTGELFF.

V gene TRBV29-1 combines with J gene TRBJ2-4; TCRdb's D call, TRBD2, is unchecked because there is no DNA. CDR3 length: 16 residues. The germline V gene encodes CDR1 SQVTM and CDR2 ANQGSEA. This CDR3 is CSGVLTSHYAKNIQYF.

The genes are TRBV29-1 and TRBJ2-7; TCRdb returns TRBD1, unconfirmable since there is no DNA. Germline CDR1 is SQVTM and CDR2 is ANQGSEA. The CDR3 contains 12 residues. The CDR3 here is CSGGTGDYEQYF.

The chain combines TRBV12-3 or TRBV12-4 with TRBJ2-3; there is no DNA to check the TCRdb D call of TRBD2. The CDR3 is made up of 16 amino acids. The CDR3: CASSQGTSGSTDTQYF.

This chain uses TRBV11-2 with TRBJ1-5. CDR1 SGHAT and CDR2 FQNNGV come from the germline V gene. This CDR3 comprises 13 residues. CDR3 region: CASSFGFNQPQHF.

The chain uses TRBV25-1 and TRBJ2-5; TCRdb names TRBD2, which stays unverified in the absence of DNA. This CDR3 is built from 13 residues. The germline V gene has CDR1 MGHDK and CDR2 SYGVNS. The CDR3 is CASSEWTKETQYF.

The rearrangement joins TRBV10-3 to TRBJ1-5; without DNA, the TCRdb call of TRBD1 cannot be checked. Germline CDR1 ENHRY, CDR2 SYGVKD. The CDR3 has 14 residues. CDR3: CAISEQGSNQPQHF.

This chain links TRBV15 with TRBJ2-5; TCRdb picks TRBD1, but there is no DNA to check that call. The CDR3 runs to 16 residues. Germline V gives CDR1 LNHNV, CDR2 YYDKDF (reference sequence). The CDR3 loop reads CATSPERQGLQETQYF.

This sequence joins TRBV14 and TRBJ2-5; the TCRdb D gene call, TRBD1, has no DNA to confirm it. The CDR3 is made up of 14 amino acids. Germline lookup yields CDR1 SGHDN and CDR2 FVKESK. CDR3 sequence reads: CASSHWTGEETQYF.

The chain uses TRBV28 and TRBJ1-2; the D gene TCRdb calls, TRBD1, cannot be checked with no DNA. Germline V gene sequence: CDR1 MDHEN, CDR2 SYDVKM. The CDR3 length is 16 residues. The CDR3: CASSSLIFDSLYGYTF.

J is TRBJ2-2 and V is TRBV30; the TCRdb D gene call, TRBD1, has no DNA to confirm it. Germline V gene sequence: CDR1 GTSNPN, CDR2 SVGIG (reference sequence). This CDR3 is 13 amino acids long. The CDR3 is CAWGDGNTGELFF.

V and J are TRBV12-3 or TRBV12-4 and TRBJ1-1; there is no DNA to check the TCRdb D call of TRBD1. The CDR3 is 14 residues long. The CDR3 region is CASTLQGVNTEAFF.

The chain links TRBV28 to TRBJ1-5. CDR1 is MDHEN, CDR2 SYDVKM, per germline. The CDR3 contains 15 residues. This chain's CDR3 is CASSFVGYSNQPQHF.

V and J are TRBV5-1 and TRBJ1-1; TCRdb picks TRBD1, but there is no DNA to check that call. CDR3 length: 15 amino acids. Germline CDR1 reads SGHRS; CDR2 reads YFSETQ. The CDR3 loop is CASSLNPVGNTEAFF.

This sequence joins TRBV7-3 and TRBJ2-1. The CDR3 is made up of 16 amino acids. Germline lookup yields CDR1 SGHTA and CDR2 FQGTGA. The CDR3 loop is CASSLIVAESYNEQFF. The full variable domain, with the rest looked up from reference TRBV7-3 and TRBJ2-1, is GAGVSQTPSNKVTEKGKYVELRCDPISGHTALYWYRQSLGQGPEFLIYFQGTGAADDSGLPNDRFFAVRPEGSVSTLKIQRTERGDSAVYLCASSLIVAESYNEQFFGPGTRLTVL.

The chain employs TRBV4-1 and TRBJ1-5; TCRdb proposes TRBD1, but this gene call is untestable without DNA. The CDR3 runs 13 residues. Germline V gene lookup returns CDR1 MGHRA and CDR2 YSYEKL. The CDR3 reads CASSLGRGQPQHF.

The chain uses TRBV3-1 and TRBJ1-4. The length of the CDR3 is 16 residues. Germline V gene lookup returns CDR1 LGHDT and CDR2 YNNKEL (reference sequence). CDR3 sequence reads: CASSLLGIEGNEKLFF.

The rearrangement joins TRBV27 to TRBJ2-5. CDR1 is MNHEY, CDR2 SMNVEV, per germline (reference sequence). The CDR3 is 13 amino acids. CDR3 sequence: CASSFFRGETQYF.

CDR3 residues: CSVEDQQRKSYNEQFF. The rearrangement links TRBV29-1 to TRBJ2-1. This CDR3 has 16 amino acids. Looked up from germline, CDR1 is SQVTM and CDR2 is ANQGSEA.

CDR3 region: CSARALSAPPYEQYF. This chain connects TRBV20-1 to TRBJ2-7. CDR3 length: 15 amino acids. Per germline, CDR1 DFQATT and CDR2 SNEGSKA (reference sequence).

V gene TRBV29-1 combines with J gene TRBJ2-7; TCRdb's D call, TRBD2, is unchecked because there is no DNA. The CDR3 has 14 residues. Germline CDR1 and CDR2: SQVTM and ANQGSEA. CDR3: CSVVGTTPSYEQYF.

The chain has TRBV7-2 and TRBJ2-5. Germline V gene sequence: CDR1 SGHTA, CDR2 FQGNSA. The CDR3 extends over 15 amino acids. This CDR3 reads CASSLAPSYEETQYF.

The chain couples TRBV7-9 to TRBJ2-7; the TCRdb call, TRBD1, lacks DNA for checking. The germline V gene has CDR1 SEHNR and CDR2 FQNEAQ (reference sequence). The CDR3 has 16 amino acids. This CDR3 is CASSPVPQGSTYEQYF.

V usage is TRBV29-1 and J usage is TRBJ2-1; TCRdb indicates TRBD1, and absent DNA this call remains unverified. In germline, CDR1 is SQVTM, CDR2 ANQGSEA. The CDR3 runs to 15 residues. CDR3 region: CSVRTRDRETSEQFF.

This sequence joins TRBV7-9 and TRBJ2-1; TCRdb names TRBD2, which stays unverified in the absence of DNA. Germline CDR1 and CDR2: SEHNR and FQNEAQ (reference sequence). The CDR3 loop spans 17 amino acids. The CDR3 region is CASEGLPGLSPLNEQFF.

V and J are TRBV5-1 and TRBJ2-1; TCRdb selects TRBD1, and the lack of DNA leaves this call unchecked. Germline CDR1 SGHRS, CDR2 YFSETQ. The CDR3 runs to 16 residues. The chain's CDR3 is CASSLRQRGSYNEQFF.

The chain recombines TRBV3-1 with TRBJ2-5; TCRdb gives TRBD2 as the D gene, but with no DNA this cannot be confirmed. Germline CDR1 and CDR2: LGHDT and YNNKEL (reference sequence). This CDR3 is 17 amino acids long. The CDR3 region is CASSQDLLAGIQETQYF.

This sequence joins TRBV12-3 or TRBV12-4 and TRBJ2-4; TCRdb's assignment of TRBD1 cannot be checked, as there is no DNA. The CDR3 extends over 13 amino acids. This CDR3 is CASTDRPGDIQYF.

The J gene is TRBJ2-5, the V gene TRBV13; no DNA is available, so the TRBD2 call from TCRdb remains unchecked. Germline V lookup: CDR1 PRHDT, CDR2 FYEKMQ (reference sequence). CDR3 length equals 17 residues. This CDR3 is CASTPLGLAGGRETQYF.